The next 2 T cell receptor beta chains were all read from a single sample in a study of cytomegalovirus exposure and HLA in healthy donors. Primers for the PCR totalled 60 Vbeta and 13 Jbeta. TCRdb keeps only in-frame clones here, not all; method: immunoSEQ multiplex PCR. The sample has about 130,000 clones, about three quarters seen once. Sequenced input: PBMCs. The receptor source for this set is a man aged 30 to 39 in good health and CMV-seronegative.

The chain recombines TRBV5-8 with TRBJ1-5; D possibly corresponds to TRBD1 (6 bases). Per the germline V gene, CDR1 is SGHTS and CDR2 is YDEGEE. V lost 2 bases and J lost 5, with 20 bases in between. The CDR3 totals 17 residues. Here the CDR3 reads CASSFGRGGWADQPQHF. CDR3 sequence (DNA): TGTGCCAGCAGCTTTGGTAGGGGGGGATGGGCGGATCAGCCCCAGCATTTT. Based on the CDR3 plus reference TRBV5-8 and TRBJ1-5, the full variable domain is EAGVTQSPTHLIKTRGQQATLRCSPISGHTSVYWYQQALGLGLQFLLWYDEGEERNRGNFPPRFSGRQFPNYSSELNVNALELEDSALYLCASSFGRGGWADQPQHFGDGTRLSIL.

The V call is TRBV5-1, the J call TRBJ1-4, with 9 bases aligning to TRBD1. The ends lost 3 bases at V and 7 bases at J; junction bases unmatched: 7. Germline V gene data show CDR1 as SGHRS and CDR2 as YFSETQ. This CDR3 spans 15 amino acids. CDR3 DNA: TGCGCCAGCAGCTCAGAAGGGACAGGGTTTGAAAAACTGTTTTTT. This translates into CASSSEGTGFEKLFF. Filled out from reference TRBV5-1 and TRBJ1-4, the complete variable domain reads KAGVTQTPRYLIKTRGQQVTLSCSPISGHRSVSWYQQTPGQGLQFLFEYFSETQRNKGNFPGRFSGRQFSNSRSEMNVSTLELGDSALYLCASSSEGTGFEKLFFGSGTQLSVL.